These T cell receptor beta chains were read from a single sample in a study of blood T cell repertoires in COVID-19. Profiling relied on immunoSEQ multiplex PCR, and the TCRdb table lists in-frame clones only, not all of them. Of about 350,000 clones in the sample, about 90% were seen once. Sequencing was carried out using PBMCs or T cells enriched from blood (not recorded which). These receptors all stem from a woman aged 30 to 39 who had recovered from COVID-19. Each CDR3 is given with its conserved first and last residue. Each record gives: V gene, D gene, CDR3 length, J gene, clone size, CDR3 protein, CDR3 DNA. The D gene is left open where the match is weak. Expanded clones get a size class; other rows say once, few or many, or leave the size out.

TRBV19	-	15	TRBJ2-7	once	CASSILLALTSEQYF	TGTGCCAGTAGTATCCTGCTAGCCCTGACCTCCGAGCAGTACTTC
TRBV30	TRBD2	15	TRBJ2-3	-	CAWSVRSGGTDTQYF	TGTGCCTGGAGTGTCCGGAGCGGGGGCACAGATACGCAGTATTTT
TRBV18	TRBD1	14	TRBJ1-1	few	CASSPTGMNTEAFF	TGTGCCAGCTCACCGACAGGGATGAACACTGAAGCTTTCTTT
TRBV7-8	TRBD1	14	TRBJ1-1	-	CASSSNRDRALTFF	TGTGCCAGCAGCTCAAACCGGGACAGGGCGTTGACTTTCTTT
TRBV4-2	TRBD1	16	TRBJ2-5	-	CASSQEGRGQEETQYF	TGTGCCAGCAGCCAAGAGGGCAGGGGGCAGGAAGAGACCCAGTACTTC
TRBV11-2	TRBD2	15	TRBJ2-7	-	CASGTTSGASYEQYF	TGTGCCAGCGGCACGACTAGCGGGGCCTCCTACGAGCAGTACTTC
TRBV5-4	-	14	TRBJ2-7	-	CASSLRGGSYEQYF	TGTGCCAGCAGCCTGAGGGGAGGTTCCTACGAGCAGTACTTC
TRBV12-5	-	14	TRBJ1-2	-	CASGLSGGLRGYTF	TGTGCTAGTGGTTTGAGCGGGGGTCTACGAGGCTACACCTTC
TRBV28	-	13	TRBJ1-5	-	CASSFGQRQPQHF	TGTGCCAGCAGTTTTGGACAGCGGCAGCCCCAGCATTTT
TRBV4-3	-	15	TRBJ2-1	-	CASSQVPYSYNEQFF	TGCGCCAGCAGCCAAGTACCCTACTCCTACAATGAGCAGTTCTTC
TRBV2	-	16	TRBJ2-1	-	CASSVIFGERGNEQFF	TGTGCCAGCAGTGTGATTTTTGGGGAACGGGGTAATGAGCAGTTCTTC
TRBV7-2	TRBD2	14	TRBJ2-5	-	CASSLRGGRETQYF	TGTGCCAGCAGCTTACGCGGGGGGAGGGAGACCCAGTACTTC
TRBV7-8	TRBD1	14	TRBJ1-2	-	CASSLAGTGAGYTF	TGTGCCAGCAGCTTAGCGGGGACAGGGGCTGGCTACACCTTC
TRBV19	TRBD2	19	TRBJ2-1	-	CASSIGLSLAGGRDNEQFF	TGTGCCAGTAGTATCGGGCTCTCACTAGCGGGGGGACGGGACAATGAGCAGTTCTTC
TRBV13	-	13	TRBJ1-2	-	CASSNRVVGGYTF	TGTGCCAGCAGCAACAGGGTGGTGGGGGGCTACACCTTC